Reported below is one T cell receptor (beta chain). Antigen: not known. Sequencing used immunoSEQ multiplex PCR; TCRdb keeps in-frame clones, though not all of them. The sample holds some 53,000 clones; just over 85% are singletons and the top ten take around 2.8%. This record comes from a study of T cells after posttransplantation cyclophosphamide. Findings and limits, study-wide: Recipient CMV seropositivity and CMV reactivation strongly tracked TRB clonality. Donor-recipient repertoire similarity was low at 1-2 months, rising over year one.

Sequenced material: PBMCs. The source of this sequence is a man aged 25-40 years with a blood cancer, CMV-positive, and with a related stem cell donor.

CDR3 region: CARSSGDSNTIYF. The CDR3 nucleotides are TGTGCCAGGTCGAGTGGGGACTCGAACACCATATATTTT. V is TRBV28 and J is TRBJ1-3, with D perhaps matching TRBD1 (5 bases). The V end was cut by 9 bases, the J end by 7 bases, with 16 bases between. This CDR3 has 13 amino acids. Germline CDR1 MDHEN, CDR2 SYDVKM.